The clone carrying this T cell receptor (beta chain) was counted only a few times. Unique molecular identifiers were incorporated during preparation of the TCRbeta library. TCRdb called the PCR reads again in MiXCR, with one record for every CDR3 protein. The table lists about 230,000 distinct CDR3 sequences, around 13% of them singletons. V lost 6 bases to trimming and J lost 4 bases; unmatched junction nucleotides: 3. This CDR3 is built from 14 residues. Germline CDR1 SGHRS, CDR2 YFSETQ. This sample was taken from a study of T-cell reconstitution after alpha-beta-depleted transplantation in children.

The input for sequencing was PBMCs from the stem cell graft donor, taken from the stem cell graft. The chain couples TRBV5-1 to TRBJ2-2; 10 positions match TRBD2. The source is a human donor who donated a stem cell graft to a child with acute lymphoblastic leukemia. The CDR3 spells CASTGTSVTGELFF. The CDR3 DNA reads TGCGCCAGCACCGGGACTAGCGTCACCGGGGAGCTGTTTTTT.